The rows below give T cell receptor beta chains drawn from one sample of a study of T cell repertoires in cytomegalovirus infection. Each CDR3 protein gets one entry after TCRdb re-called the reads with MiXCR. The table includes under 300,000 distinct CDR3 sequences, about a sixth detected once. Sequencing was carried out using CD8+ T cells from PBMCs. These receptors were obtained from a human donor in good health (CMV status not recorded). Some clones in this sample may be carry-over from other donors' samples. CDR3s include the opening cysteine and the closing phenylalanine or tryptophan. The order of the fields is D gene, clone size, V gene, J gene, CDR3 protein, CDR3 DNA. D genes are given only for firm matches. Rows may omit the clone size; those that give it use once, few, many or a size class.

>NA|NA|TRBV7-9|TRBJ1-2
CASSLSRSYTF
TGTGCCAGCAGCCTCAGTCGGAGCTACACCTTC
>NA|NA|TRBV9|TRBJ1-3
CASSVSRVTSGNTIYF
TGTGCCAGCAGCGTATCCCGAGTTACCTCTGGAAACACCATATATTTT
>NA|NA|TRBV7-9|TRBJ2-7
CASSLIGVPHYEQYF
TGTGCCAGCAGCTTGATCGGAGTCCCTCACTACGAGCAGTACTTC
>NA|few|TRBV11-2|TRBJ2-7
CASSQIIRDGLYEQYF
TGTGCCAGCAGCCAGATAATTCGGGACGGCCTCTACGAGCAGTACTTC
>TRBD2|NA|TRBV10-3|TRBJ2-1
CAISGTSGATNEQFF
TGTGCCATCAGTGGGACTAGCGGGGCCACCAATGAGCAGTTCTTC
>NA|few|TRBV29-1|TRBJ1-5
CSVVTQGSNQPQHF
TGCAGCGTTGTCACTCAGGGCAGCAATCAGCCCCAGCATTTT
>NA|many|TRBV6-5|TRBJ2-1
CASSRGVWNEQFF
TGTGCCAGCAGTCGCGGGGTCTGGAATGAGCAGTTCTTC
>NA|NA|TRBV15|TRBJ1-1
CATSSSRGTEAFF
TGTGCCACCAGCAGCTCCAGGGGAACTGAAGCTTTCTTT
>TRBD2|few|TRBV7-7|TRBJ2-3
CASSLGGGAFDTQYF
TGTGCTAGCAGCTTAGGCGGGGGGGCCTTTGATACGCAGTATTTT
>TRBD1|few|TRBV7-9|TRBJ2-7
CASSRTGTGSLREQYF
TGTGCCAGCAGCCGGACCGGGACAGGTTCCCTCCGGGAGCAGTACTTC
>TRBD1|NA|TRBV27|TRBJ2-7
CASSRLGQGNEQYF
TGTGCCAGCAGTAGACTGGGACAGGGAAACGAGCAGTACTTC
>NA|many|TRBV5-5|TRBJ2-1
CASVRDQQFF
TGTGCCAGCGTCAGGGACCAGCAGTTCTTC
>TRBD2|many|TRBV6-6|TRBJ2-2
CASSSLGGANTGELFF
TGTGCCAGCAGTTCGCTCGGGGGGGCGAACACCGGGGAGCTGTTTTTT
>NA|NA|TRBV27|TRBJ2-1
CASGIVVSEQFF
TGTGCCAGTGGCATTGTAGTCAGTGAGCAGTTCTTC
>NA|NA|TRBV6-5|TRBJ1-1
CASSYNPLIVSGTEAFF
TGTGCCAGCAGTTACAATCCCCTGATCGTTTCTGGGACTGAAGCTTTCTTT
>NA|many|TRBV7-2|TRBJ1-6
CASSFGGNYNSPLHF
TGTGCCAGCAGCTTTGGGGGGAACTATAATTCACCCCTCCACTTT
>NA|NA|TRBV7-6|TRBJ1-6
CASSLAPLGSPLHF
TGTGCCAGCAGCTTAGCCCCCCTTGGTTCACCCCTCCACTTT
>NA|few|TRBV7-9|TRBJ1-4
CASSTDPWYEKLFF
TGTGCCAGCAGTACGGACCCTTGGTACGAAAAACTGTTTTTT
>TRBD2|few|TRBV29-1|TRBJ2-1
CSVEGLAGASSSYNEQFF
TGCAGCGTTGAAGGCCTAGCGGGGGCCTCCAGCTCCTACAATGAGCAGTTCTTC
>TRBD1|many|TRBV20-1|TRBJ1-5
CSARASTGGRNQPQHF
TGCAGTGCTAGAGCCTCTACAGGGGGCCGAAATCAGCCCCAGCATTTT
>TRBD1|NA|TRBV2|TRBJ1-2
CASSVGTGGALSGYTF
TGTGCCAGCAGTGTAGGGACAGGGGGCGCGCTGTCCGGCTACACCTTC
>NA|many|TRBV6-1|TRBJ1-2
CASREFTGDGYGYTF
TGTGCCAGCAGAGAATTTACAGGAGACGGCTATGGCTACACCTTC
>NA|NA|TRBV6-2/TRBV6-3|TRBJ2-7
CASEEGHLYEQYF
TGTGCCAGCGAGGAGGGTCACCTCTACGAGCAGTACTTC
>NA|NA|TRBV4-1|TRBJ1-5
CASSQDFRQMSNQPQHF
TGCGCCAGCAGCCAAGATTTCCGGCAGATGAGCAATCAGCCCCAGCATTTT
>NA|NA|TRBV29-1|TRBJ2-2
CSVVGQYDNTGELFF
TGCAGCGTTGTAGGACAGTACGATAACACCGGGGAGCTGTTTTTT
>TRBD2|few|TRBV7-3|TRBJ2-1
CASTTSGGLYNEQFF
TGTGCCAGCACCACGAGCGGGGGGCTATACAATGAGCAGTTCTTC
>NA|NA|TRBV13|TRBJ1-1
CASTEGRRMNTEAFF
TGTGCCAGCACCGAGGGCAGGCGCATGAACACTGAAGCTTTCTTT
>NA|few|TRBV29-1|TRBJ2-7
CSVLLDSQFSYEQYF
TGCAGCGTTCTCCTGGACAGTCAGTTCTCCTACGAGCAGTACTTC
>NA|many|TRBV7-2|TRBJ2-5
CASSLGVRSHQETQYF
TGTGCCAGCAGCTTAGGCGTCAGGAGTCACCAAGAGACCCAGTACTTC
>NA|many|TRBV6-6|TRBJ1-5
CASSYYGDQPQHF
TGTGCCAGCAGTTACTATGGGGATCAGCCCCAGCATTTT
>NA|few|TRBV14|TRBJ2-1
CASSQDTLGLAYNEQFF
TGTGCCAGCAGCCAAGATACCCTGGGCTTAGCCTACAATGAGCAGTTCTTC
>NA|NA|TRBV19|TRBJ2-5
CASSIMAEETQYF
TGTGCCAGTAGTATAATGGCAGAAGAGACCCAGTACTTC
>NA|few|TRBV20-1|TRBJ2-7
CSARKTNSYEQYF
TGCAGTGCTAGGAAGACGAACTCCTACGAGCAGTACTTC
>TRBD2|NA|TRBV7-9|TRBJ2-7
CASSPIRTSGSYEQYF
TGTGCCAGCAGCCCGATTCGGACTAGCGGGTCCTACGAGCAGTACTTC
>NA|few|TRBV29-1|TRBJ2-7
CSVEEVEGLGNYEQYF
TGCAGCGTTGAAGAGGTGGAAGGACTCGGGAACTACGAGCAGTACTTC
>NA|NA|TRBV28|TRBJ1-4
CASSMTSKGGLNEKLFF
TGTGCCAGCAGTATGACGAGCAAAGGGGGGTTGAATGAAAAACTGTTTTTT
>TRBD2|few|TRBV12-3/TRBV12-4|TRBJ2-7
CASSWGGGEQYF
TGTGCCAGCAGTTGGGGGGGTGGCGAGCAGTACTTC
>NA|many|TRBV12-5|TRBJ1-1
CASGLGMVGTEAFF
TGTGCTAGTGGTTTGGGCATGGTGGGGACTGAAGCTTTCTTT
>TRBD1|many|TRBV7-9|TRBJ1-3
CASSAIQGAGNTIYF
TGTGCCAGCAGCGCTATCCAGGGGGCTGGAAACACCATATATTTT
>NA|NA|TRBV20-1|TRBJ1-2
CSARDTGEPDGYTF
TGCAGTGCTAGAGATACGGGAGAGCCGGATGGCTACACCTTC
>NA|few|TRBV2|TRBJ1-2
CASSARYGYTF
TGTGCCAGCAGTGCGCGTTATGGCTACACCTTC
>NA|NA|TRBV7-9|TRBJ1-1
CASSLSGAHIKAFF
TGTGCCAGCAGCTTATCAGGGGCCCACATCAAAGCTTTCTTT
>NA|few|TRBV20-1|TRBJ2-2
CSARDVVSGELFF
TGCAGTGCTAGAGATGTGGTGTCCGGGGAGCTGTTTTTT
>TRBD1|few|TRBV19|TRBJ1-5
CASSTRDRGRKDHSNQPQHF
TGTGCCAGTAGTACCCGGGACAGGGGGCGTAAGGATCATAGCAATCAGCCCCAGCATTTT
>NA|many|TRBV7-9|TRBJ2-3
CASSFRYADTQYF
TGTGCCAGCAGCTTCCGATACGCAGATACGCAGTATTTT
>TRBD2|few|TRBV2|TRBJ2-1
CASSGGGSYNEQFF
TGTGCCAGCAGCGGCGGGGGCTCCTACAATGAGCAGTTCTTC
>NA|many|TRBV7-2|TRBJ1-4
CASSLAGARGEKLFF
TGTGCCAGCAGCTTAGCCGGGGCTCGCGGTGAAAAACTGTTTTTT
>NA|many|TRBV12-3/TRBV12-4|TRBJ2-3
CASSLIGERTDTQYF
TGTGCCAGCAGCCTAATAGGGGAGCGGACAGATACGCAGTATTTT